The 29 T cell receptor beta chains in this list originate from one sample, sequenced in a study of cytomegalovirus exposure and HLA in healthy donors. In the PCR, 60 Vbeta and 13 Jbeta primers were used. Method: immunoSEQ multiplex PCR; TCRdb's copy keeps in-frame clones and lacks some. The sample consists of about 77,000 clones, around 79% of them appearing once. Material for sequencing was PBMCs. The receptor set was obtained from a man between 40 and 49 years old in good health and CMV-seronegative.

V and J are TRBV29-1 and TRBJ2-1; D remains ambiguous. Trimming stripped 7 bases from V and 3 bases from J, with 4 bases between. The germline V gene has CDR1 SQVTM and CDR2 ANQGSEA. This CDR3 is built from 10 residues. The CDR3 region has the DNA TGCAGCGCCTACTACAATGAGCAGTTCTTC. This codes for CSAYYNEQFF.

This chain joins TRBV28 and TRBJ1-2, with 8 bases matching TRBD1. This CDR3 is built from 12 residues. Germline V CDR1 and CDR2: MDHEN, SYDVKM. With V trimmed by 4 bases and J by 7 bases, 2 bases remained unmatched. The CDR3 nucleotides read TGTGCCAGCAGTTCGACAGGGGTTGGCTACACCTTC. This gives the protein CASSSTGVGYTF.

The V call is TRBV7-3, the J call TRBJ2-1, with 11 nucleotides matching TRBD2. The trim removed 5 bases at V and 7 bases at J, leaving 10 bases unmatched. This CDR3 comprises 16 residues. CDR1 and CDR2 from the germline V gene are SGHTA and FQGTGA. CDR3 coding DNA: TGTGCCAGCAGCCCGTTTATAGCGGGAGGGTATAATGAGCAGTTCTTC. It is translated as CASSPFIAGGYNEQFF. Complete variable domain (other parts from reference TRBV7-3 and TRBJ2-1): GAGVSQTPSNKVTEKGKYVELRCDPISGHTALYWYRQSLGQGPEFLIYFQGTGAADDSGLPNDRFFAVRPEGSVSTLKIQRTERGDSAVYLCASSPFIAGGYNEQFFGPGTRLTVL.

The V and J genes are TRBV7-9 and TRBJ2-7; 7 bases map to TRBD1. CDR3 size: 14 residues. Trimming cost V 5 bases and J 2 bases; bases outside gene matches: 6. Germline V gene sequence: CDR1 SEHNR, CDR2 FQNEAQ (reference sequence). CDR3: CASSPTGTAYEQYF. CDR3 nucleotide sequence: TGTGCCAGCAGCCCGACAGGGACCGCCTACGAGCAGTACTTC.

In its sample, this clone was seen a few times. The chain links TRBV28 to TRBJ1-5; 7 nucleotides align to TRBD1. Unmatched junction bases numbered 11, after V lost 6 bases and J lost 6 bases. Germline V gene lookup returns CDR1 MDHEN and CDR2 SYDVKM. The CDR3 is 15 residues long. CDR3 residues: CASSSPTGVSQPQHF. The CDR3 region has the DNA TGTGCCAGCAGCTCCCCAACAGGGGTGAGTCAGCCCCAGCATTTT. Variable domain in full (rest from reference TRBV28 and TRBJ1-5): DVKVTQSSRYLVKRTGEKVFLECVQDMDHENMFWYRQDPGLGLRLIYFSYDVKMKEKGDIPEGYSVSREKKERFSLILESASTNQTSMYLCASSSPTGVSQPQHFGDGTRLSIL.

In nucleotides, the CDR3 is TGTGCCGTGTCTTCGAGCTCCTACAATGAGCAGTTCTTC. It specifies CAVSSSSYNEQFF. The chain carries TRBV28 and TRBJ2-1; no clear D. Germline V CDR1 and CDR2: MDHEN, SYDVKM. The CDR3 is 13 amino acids. Trimming cost V 11 bases and J 0 bases, with 11 bases left between them.

The V and J genes are TRBV10-3 and TRBJ1-1; TRBD1 aligns across 8 bases. The V gene end was trimmed by 11 bases and the J gene end by 3 bases; junction bases not matched to a gene: 8. Germline-derived CDR1 and CDR2 are ENHRY and SYGVKD. The CDR3 covers 13 residues. The CDR3 loop reads CAFQGAGDTEAFF. CDR3 nucleotide sequence: TGTGCCTTCCAGGGGGCTGGGGACACTGAAGCTTTCTTT.

The J gene is TRBJ2-2, the V gene TRBV11-2, with a tentative D call TRBD2 (5 bases). The CDR3 loop spans 15 amino acids. The germline V gene encodes CDR1 SGHAT and CDR2 FQNNGV. The germline V and J ends were trimmed by 5 bases and 6 bases, with 16 bases remaining between them. The CDR3: CASSPVSSRPGELFF. DNA for the CDR3: TGTGCCAGCAGCCCCGTTTCTAGCCGTCCCGGGGAGCTGTTTTTT.

The chain joins TRBV30 to TRBJ1-4; 8 bases line up with TRBD1. V trimming: 2 bases; J trimming: 6 bases; junction bases outside the gene matches: 8. CDR1 is GTSNPN and CDR2 is SVGIG in the germline V gene (reference sequence). The CDR3 runs 15 residues. CDR3 DNA: TGTGCCTGGAGTTCAGACCGACAGGGGTATGAAAAACTGTTTTTT. It is translated as CAWSSDRQGYEKLFF.

This clone was seen just once. This sequence joins TRBV5-1 and TRBJ2-3; 11 bases line up with TRBD2. CDR3 length: 17 residues. V lost 4 bases, J lost 1 base, and 8 bases stayed unmatched. Germline V gives CDR1 SGHRS, CDR2 YFSETQ. The CDR3 region is CASSPLAGGGGTDTQYF. The CDR3 bases are TGCGCCAGCAGCCCCTTAGCGGGAGGGGGCGGCACAGATACGCAGTATTTT.

The chain links TRBV30 to TRBJ2-5; 15 nucleotides agree with TRBD2. The V and J ends lost 2 bases and 5 bases, in that order; junction bases with no gene match: 6. Germline V gene lookup returns CDR1 GTSNPN and CDR2 SVGIG (reference sequence). The CDR3 extends over 16 amino acids. The CDR3 reads CAWSSGLAGGRETQYF. The CDR3 nucleotides are TGTGCCTGGAGTTCTGGACTAGCGGGAGGGCGGGAGACCCAGTACTTC.

This chain joins TRBV15 and TRBJ2-7; TRBD2 matches 7 bases. After removal of 0 bases from V and 2 bases from J, the junction contained 1 base not matched to a gene. Germline CDR1 reads LNHNV; CDR2 reads YYDKDF (reference sequence). The CDR3 spans 14 residues. CDR3 amino acids: CATSRDSGPYEQYF. In DNA, the CDR3 is TGTGCCACCAGCAGAGATAGCGGGCCCTACGAGCAGTACTTC.

This clone has just a few counts. The chain is built from TRBV10-1 and TRBJ2-5; TRBD1 might be the D (6 bases). The CDR3 consists of 12 residues. Trimming pared 3 bases from V and 5 bases from J, leaving 7 bases between. Germline V gene lookup returns CDR1 WNHNN and CDR2 SYGVQD (reference sequence). This CDR3 reads CASSERGETQYF. CDR3 nucleotides: TGCGCCAGCAGTGAAAGGGGGGAGACCCAGTACTTC.

This clone was observed a handful of times. The rearrangement links TRBV27 to TRBJ2-7; no reliable D call. Per germline, CDR1 MNHEY and CDR2 SMNVEV (reference sequence). V was trimmed by 4 bases and J by 3 bases, leaving 4 bases between them. The CDR3 is 11 amino acids. The CDR3 DNA is TGTGCCAGCAGTTCTTTCTACGAGCAGTACTTC. Encoded protein: CASSSFYEQYF.

The chain has TRBV5-4 and TRBJ2-5; 9 bases are a match to TRBD2. The CDR3 extends over 17 amino acids. From germline, CDR1 is SGHNT and CDR2 YYREEE (reference sequence). V trimming: 4 bases; J trimming: 2 bases; junction bases outside the gene matches: 12. Here the CDR3 DNA reads TGTGCCAGCAGCCGTGCTTCTAGCGGGAAAAATCAAGAGACCCAGTACTTC. Protein: CASSRASSGKNQETQYF.

This chain links TRBV19 with TRBJ1-2; D call uncertain. V was shortened by 0 bases and J by 4 bases, with 15 bases between the two germline ends. CDR3 length equals 16 residues. Germline CDR1 and CDR2: LNHDA and SQIVND (reference sequence). The CDR3 DNA sequence: TGTGCCAGTAGTATAGAGGCGGGCGGAACCCCCTATGGCTACACCTTC. Translating gives CASSIEAGGTPYGYTF.

This clone appeared a few times. The chain couples TRBV7-3 to TRBJ2-6, with 13 bases fitting TRBD2. Looked up from germline, CDR1 is SGHTA and CDR2 is FQGTGA. Unmatched junction bases numbered 7, after V lost 3 bases and J lost 2 bases. The CDR3 has 19 residues. The chain's CDR3 is CASSLEGTSGKAGANVLTF. Here the CDR3 DNA reads TGTGCCAGCAGCTTGGAGGGGACTAGCGGGAAAGCTGGGGCCAACGTCCTGACTTTC.

This chain connects TRBV7-8 to TRBJ2-3, with TRBD1 matching 11 bases. The CDR3 is 16 amino acids. V lost 5 bases and J lost 3; bases outside the gene matches: 7. Germline-derived CDR1 and CDR2 are SGHVS and FQNEAQ. The CDR3 reads CASSPRDRGLTDTQYF. CDR3 bases: TGTGCCAGCAGCCCCCGGGACAGGGGGTTAACAGATACGCAGTATTTT.

The chain has TRBV18 and TRBJ1-4, with 10 nucleotides matching TRBD1. This CDR3 has 14 amino acids. V dropped 5 bases and J dropped 8; count of bases not matched to a gene: 5. Germline V gives CDR1 KGHSH, CDR2 LQKENI. Written as DNA, the CDR3 is TGTGCCAGCTCAGACAGGGGGCGGAAGGAAAAACTGTTTTTT. Translating gives CASSDRGRKEKLFF.

The V and J genes are TRBV13 and TRBJ1-2; D possibly corresponds to TRBD1 (6 bases). The germline V gene encodes CDR1 PRHDT and CDR2 FYEKMQ (reference sequence). The V and J ends lost 2 bases and 5 bases respectively, with 15 bases between them. The length of the CDR3 is 15 residues. In DNA, the CDR3 is TGTGCCAGCAGCTTACGTCAGGGGAATGGGTATGGCTACACCTTC. Amino acids: CASSLRQGNGYGYTF.

The gene calls are TRBV19 and TRBJ1-5, with a tentative D call TRBD1 (5 bases). CDR1 and CDR2 from the germline V gene are LNHDA and SQIVND (reference sequence). The CDR3 is made up of 15 amino acids. With 6 bases removed from V and 2 bases from J, the gap between germline ends came to 14 bases. CDR3 residues: CASRRQSAGNQPQHF. For the CDR3, the DNA is TGTGCCAGTAGGCGACAGAGTGCTGGCAATCAGCCCCAGCATTTT.

V usage is TRBV27 and J usage is TRBJ1-3, with unresolved D. CDR3 length equals 15 residues. Deletions cut 4 bases from V and 4 bases from J, with 14 bases between. In germline, CDR1 is MNHEY, CDR2 SMNVEV (reference sequence). The CDR3, as DNA: TGTGCCAGCAGTTCGACTTTCTCCTCCGGAAACACCATATATTTT. It specifies CASSSTFSSGNTIYF.

This chain connects TRBV6-1 to TRBJ1-1; 7 bases align to TRBD1. This CDR3 is 13 amino acids long. Germline CDR1 reads MNHNS; CDR2 reads SASEGT. V dropped 2 bases and J dropped 5; count of bases not matched to a gene: 2. CDR3 amino acids: CASSEQGGTEAFF. The CDR3 DNA is TGTGCCAGCAGTGAACAGGGGGGTACTGAAGCTTTCTTT.

In this sample, this clone turned up a few times. V is TRBV5-1 and J is TRBJ2-5, with D perhaps matching TRBD1 (6 bases). Deletions cut 2 bases from V and 5 bases from J, with 13 bases between. The CDR3 totals 14 residues. Germline V gene sequence: CDR1 SGHRS, CDR2 YFSETQ. CDR3 protein: CASSFGQGSETQYF. The DNA for the CDR3 is TGCGCCAGCAGCTTCGGGCAGGGGAGCGAGACCCAGTACTTC.

The chain carries TRBV6-6 and TRBJ2-5; tentative D call: TRBD1 (6 bases). V was shortened by 2 bases and J by 0 bases, with 13 bases between the two germline ends. The germline gives CDR1 MNHNY, CDR2 SVGAGI (reference sequence). The CDR3 has 16 residues. The CDR3, as DNA: TGTGCCAGCAGTTACCCATCGACAGGAGACCAAGAGACCCAGTACTTC. Protein product: CASSYPSTGDQETQYF.

The rearrangement links TRBV27 to TRBJ1-2, with D perhaps matching TRBD1 (6 bases). The CDR3 length is 13 residues. CDR1 MNHEY and CDR2 SMNVEV come from the germline V gene (reference sequence). V gave up 5 bases and J gave up 4 bases, with 11 bases separating them. The CDR3 DNA sequence: TGTGCCAGCAGTCAGGGGCCAACCTATGGCTACACCTTC. It codes for CASSQGPTYGYTF.

Of note for this clone: One end of the junction is discordant with germline, which a read error may explain. V gene TRBV7-6 combines with J gene TRBJ2-1; 11 positions agree with TRBD2. The CDR3 extends over 13 amino acids. Per the germline V gene, CDR1 is SGHVS and CDR2 is FNYEAQ. The CDR3 nucleotides read TGTGCCAGCAGTTTAGCGGGAGGGTGGGAGCAGTTCTTC. It is translated as CASSLAGGWEQFF.

V usage is TRBV19 and J usage is TRBJ2-3; D is ambiguous. Germline V gene sequence: CDR1 LNHDA, CDR2 SQIVND (reference sequence). The CDR3 runs 13 residues. Trimming left V 4 bases short and J 4 bases short, with 9 bases between. The CDR3 loop is CASSTRIADTQYF. For the CDR3, the DNA is TGTGCCAGTAGTACGAGAATTGCAGATACGCAGTATTTT.

This chain uses TRBV9 with TRBJ2-7, with 12 positions matching TRBD2. The germline gives CDR1 SGDLS, CDR2 YYNGEE. CDR3 length: 16 amino acids. J lost 3 bases, V lost 3 bases, and 7 bases had no gene match. CDR3 protein: CASSEGKLAGGYEQYF. The CDR3 bases are TGTGCCAGCAGCGAGGGGAAACTAGCGGGAGGCTACGAGCAGTACTTC.